Listed here are 28 T cell receptor beta chains from one sample, sequenced in a study of beta chain features in type 1 diabetes. Study-wide results and limits: TCRB CDR3 length was moderately but significantly reduced in all four CD4+ subsets of Type 1 diabetes patients.

Their specific antigens are unknown. Sequencing targeted expressed TCRB transcripts, as all isolated RNA had been reverse transcribed. Here immunoSEQ multiplex PCR was the method, and the copy in TCRdb shows in-frame clones only, minus some. The sample records a few hundred thousand clones, approximately 25% being singletons. The sequencing sample was made of naive CD4+ T cells from blood. These receptors all stem from a woman aged 30 to 39 with type 1 diabetes.

The chain links TRBV7-8 to TRBJ1-5, with a weak D call TRBD1 (5 bases). From germline, CDR1 is SGHVS and CDR2 FQNEAQ. The length of the CDR3 is 15 residues. V lost 5 bases and J lost 1, with 12 bases in between. The CDR3 loop is CASSQQGQSNQPQHF. As DNA, the CDR3 is TGTGCCAGCAGCCAACAAGGACAAAGCAATCAGCCCCAGCATTTT.

This clone was detected only a few times. This rearrangement joins TRBV7-6 to TRBJ2-7, with D perhaps TRBD2 (6 bases). V was pared by 9 bases and J by 6 bases, with 18 bases between. Germline CDR1 reads SGHVS; CDR2 reads FNYEAQ. The CDR3 consists of 13 residues. The chain's CDR3 is CASSYGSNGEQYF. For the CDR3, the DNA is TGTGCCAGTTCGTACGGGAGCAACGGCGAGCAGTACTTC.

In its sample, this clone was seen a few times. The chain carries TRBV5-6 and TRBJ2-5, with TRBD2 matching over 8 bases. CDR3 size: 14 residues. The germline V gene encodes CDR1 SGHDT and CDR2 YYEEEE. The trim removed 4 bases at V and 1 base at J, leaving 3 bases unmatched. CDR3 sequence reads: CASSIAGSQETQYF. As DNA, the CDR3 is TGTGCCAGCAGCATAGCGGGATCCCAAGAGACCCAGTACTTC.

This clone turned up a few times. This sequence joins TRBV21-1 and TRBJ2-5; the D segment call TRBD2 is taken from the table without a DNA check. TRBV21-1 is flagged as a pseudogene. The CDR3 runs 17 residues. The CDR3 coding sequence is TGTGCCAGCAGCAAAGCCCGACGCCGCGCGGGAGGAGAGACCCAGTACTTC. This encodes CASSKARRRAGGETQYF.

This clone occurred a few times. The V call is TRBV29-1, the J call TRBJ2-5; 8 positions agree with TRBD1. Matching the DNA end better, TRBJ2-7 makes the J call doubtful. This CDR3 has 14 residues. Germline V gene sequence: CDR1 SQVTM, CDR2 ANQGSEA. The CDR3 DNA sequence: TGCAGCGTTGAAGGGGGACAGGCAAGCTACGAGCAGTACTTC. Residues: CSVEGGQASYEQYF.

The V gene is TRBV21-1, the J gene TRBJ2-7; the table's D call of TRBD2 was not tested on the DNA. TRBV21-1 is assigned pseudogene status. There are 10 residues in the CDR3. CDR3 sequence reads: CASTRTRQYF. The CDR3 coding sequence is TGTGCCAGCACCCGGACTCGGCAGTACTTC.

The chain joins TRBV18 to TRBJ1-5; maybe TRBD1 (5 bases). The CDR3 covers 17 residues. V was trimmed by 1 base and J by 0 bases, leaving 13 bases between them. Germline assignment: CDR1 KGHSH and CDR2 LQKENI. CDR3 loop: CASSPQRTSPSNQPQHF. The DNA of the CDR3 is TGTGCCAGCTCACCACAACGGACATCTCCTAGCAATCAGCCCCAGCATTTT.

This rearrangement joins TRBV9 to TRBJ1-2; D remains unclear. This CDR3 has 15 amino acids. V was trimmed by 0 bases and J by 3 bases, leaving 12 bases between them. From germline, CDR1 is SGDLS and CDR2 YYNGEE. CDR3 nucleotide sequence: TGTGCCAGCAGCGTAGCTACCTCGCTTGACTATGGCTACACCTTC. Translation gives CASSVATSLDYGYTF.

V usage is TRBV27 and J usage is TRBJ2-2, with D uncertain. The length of the CDR3 is 15 residues. Looked up from germline, CDR1 is MNHEY and CDR2 is SMNVEV (reference sequence). Trimming took off 2 bases at V and 2 bases at J, with 9 bases between the two ends. In DNA form, the CDR3 reads TGTGCCAGCAGTTTACTGGCGGTCAACACCGGGGAGCTGTTTTTT. It is translated as CASSLLAVNTGELFF.

This clone was seen more than once but under ten times. The rearrangement joins TRBV2 to TRBJ2-7; 10 nucleotides align to TRBD1. V was pared by 8 bases and J by 5 bases, with 9 bases of the junction left unmatched. In germline, CDR1 is SNHLY, CDR2 FYNNEI. The CDR3 spans 14 residues. The CDR3 DNA reads as TGTGCCAGCGGGGGGACAGGGGTAGTAAACGAGCAGTACTTC. It is translated as CASGGTGVVNEQYF.

This clone was detected a few times. The V gene is TRBV19, the J gene TRBJ2-1, with 12 bases aligning to TRBD2. Germline CDR1 and CDR2: LNHDA and SQIVND (reference sequence). This CDR3 is 16 amino acids long. J lost 4 bases, V lost 4 bases, and 5 bases had no gene match. The CDR3 bases are TGTGCCAGTAGTACGCTAGCGGGAGGGATTTACAATGAGCAGTTCTTC. It translates to CASSTLAGGIYNEQFF. Variable domain in full (rest from reference TRBV19 and TRBJ2-1): DGGITQSPKYLFRKEGQNVTLSCEQNLNHDAMYWYRQDPGQGLRLIYYSQIVNDFQKGDIAEGYSVSREKKESFPLTVTSAQKNPTAFYLCASSTLAGGIYNEQFFGPGTRLTVL.

V and J are TRBV30 and TRBJ2-7; D is undetermined. This CDR3 spans 14 amino acids. V was pared by 0 bases and J by 0 bases, with 9 bases between. CDR1 GTSNPN and CDR2 SVGIG come from the germline V gene (reference sequence). The DNA for the CDR3 is TGTGCCTGGAGTGTCCAGATAAGCTCCTACGAGCAGTACTTC. Protein sequence: CAWSVQISSYEQYF.

This chain links TRBV29-1 with TRBJ2-5; TRBD2 aligns across 8 bases. J lost 2 bases, V lost 4 bases, and 0 bases had no gene match. Looked up from germline, CDR1 is SQVTM and CDR2 is ANQGSEA. The CDR3 is 12 residues long. Here the CDR3 DNA reads TGCAGCGTTGTAGCGGGGCAAGAGACCCAGTACTTC. Residues: CSVVAGQETQYF.

In this sample, this clone turned up a few times. The chain has TRBV25-1 and TRBJ2-1; 12 bases map to TRBD2. The germline gives CDR1 MGHDK, CDR2 SYGVNS. J lost 7 bases, V lost 8 bases, and 9 bases had no gene match. CDR3 length: 15 amino acids. The CDR3 sequence: CASGSSGRGGNEQFF. DNA of the CDR3: TGTGCCAGCGGTTCTAGCGGGAGGGGTGGGAATGAGCAGTTCTTC. The full variable domain, completed using reference TRBV25-1 and TRBJ2-1, is EADIYQTPRYLVIGTGKKITLECSQTMGHDKMYWYQQDPGMELHLIHYSYGVNSTEKGDLSSESTVSRIRTEHFPLTLESARPSHTSQYLCASGSSGRGGNEQFFGPGTRLTVL.

This chain connects TRBV7-9 to TRBJ2-3; no clear D gene. Germline values: CDR1 SEHNR, CDR2 FQNEAQ (reference sequence). V was shortened by 0 bases and J by 10 bases, with 8 bases between the two germline ends. The CDR3 covers 12 residues. This CDR3 is CASSLADSPQYF. The CDR3 nucleotides read TGTGCCAGCAGCTTAGCTGATAGCCCGCAGTATTTT.

The chain is built from TRBV30 and TRBJ1-2; 10 bases are a match to TRBD1. CDR3 length: 13 amino acids. Germline assignment: CDR1 GTSNPN and CDR2 SVGIG (reference sequence). After removal of 6 bases from V and 7 bases from J, the junction contained 8 bases not matched to a gene. CDR3 in DNA: TGTGCCTGTCCGGGACAGGGGTTTACTGGCTACACCTTC. Translation gives CACPGQGFTGYTF.

This clone has more than one count but fewer than ten. The DNA of the CDR3 is TGTGCCAGCAGTGTCATTGCGGGAGGAGACTACGAGCAGTACTTC. Protein: CASSVIAGGDYEQYF. The chain joins TRBV28 to TRBJ2-7; 8 bases are a match to TRBD2. This CDR3 has 15 residues. Unmatched junction bases numbered 9, after V lost 5 bases and J lost 3 bases. Germline V gene data show CDR1 as MDHEN and CDR2 as SYDVKM.

Comment on this clone: Other DNA sequences from this sample encode an identical CDR3 as well. DNA of the CDR3: TGTGCCAGCTCGCCTAAAGAGACCCAGTACTTC. Translation gives CASSPKETQYF. The chain combines TRBV18 with TRBJ2-5; D remains ambiguous. Trimming took off 6 bases at V and 3 bases at J, with 5 bases between the two ends. CDR1 is KGHSH, CDR2 LQKENI, per germline. The CDR3 is 11 amino acids.

This clone was seen only a few times. The chain links TRBV5-4 to TRBJ1-1; TRBD1 agrees at 7 bases. CDR1 and CDR2 from the germline V gene are SGHNT and YYREEE (reference sequence). Trimming removed 4 bases from V and 3 bases from J; junction bases left unmatched: 6. The CDR3 sequence is 14 residues long. The CDR3 region is CASSATGDDTEAFF. CDR3 sequence (DNA): TGTGCCAGCAGCGCAACAGGGGATGACACTGAAGCTTTCTTT.

V usage is TRBV11-2 and J usage is TRBJ1-1; no firm D call. CDR3 length: 14 residues. The V gene lost 5 bases and the J gene lost 1 base, with 11 bases spanning the gap. Germline V CDR1 and CDR2: SGHAT, FQNNGV. This CDR3 is CASSRRGGNTEAFF. CDR3 sequence (DNA): TGTGCCAGCAGCCGTCGAGGCGGGAACACTGAAGCTTTCTTT.

This clone was seen more than once but under ten times. The rearrangement uses TRBV6-6 and TRBJ1-1, with D tentatively TRBD1 (5 bases). Germline CDR1 and CDR2: MNHNY and SVGAGI (reference sequence). The length of the CDR3 is 14 residues. V was cut by 3 bases and J by 4 bases, with 12 bases left in between. CDR3 region: CASSYGTSGTEAFF. For the CDR3, the DNA is TGTGCCAGCAGTTATGGGACTTCCGGCACTGAAGCTTTCTTT.

The chain uses TRBV4-1 and TRBJ1-2, with unresolved D. CDR3 length equals 15 residues. Between the trimmed V and J ends, which lost 0 bases and 0 bases, there was a span of 8 bases. Germline V lookup: CDR1 MGHRA, CDR2 YSYEKL. In DNA, the CDR3 is TGCGCCAGCAGCCAAGATCACGGGACTAACTATGGCTACACCTTC. Its protein product is CASSQDHGTNYGYTF.

This clone turned up a few times. This chain links TRBV11-2 with TRBJ2-1, with 10 positions matching TRBD2. V lost 5 bases and J lost 1; bases outside the gene matches: 5. The CDR3 sequence is 16 residues long. Germline V gene sequence: CDR1 SGHAT, CDR2 FQNNGV. The CDR3 DNA reads TGTGCCAGCAGCCGAGGACTAGCGGAGTCCTACAATGAGCAGTTCTTC. As protein: CASSRGLAESYNEQFF.

The V call is TRBV7-9, the J call TRBJ2-1; no firm D call. Germline CDR1 reads SEHNR; CDR2 reads FQNEAQ (reference sequence). Trimming removed 6 bases from V and 0 bases from J, with 9 bases in between. The CDR3 spans 14 residues. The chain's CDR3 is CASRYLSSYNEQFF. The CDR3 nucleotides read TGTGCCAGCAGGTACCTGAGCTCCTACAATGAGCAGTTCTTC.

The V gene is TRBV2, the J gene TRBJ2-6, with D possibly matching TRBD2 (5 bases). Trimming removed 6 bases from V and 2 bases from J, with 11 bases in between. CDR1 and CDR2 (germline): SNHLY, FYNNEI. This CDR3 has 15 amino acids. The DNA of the CDR3 is TGTGCCAGCAGGGTTGAGGGCGCTGGGGCCAACGTCCTGACTTTC. Protein product: CASRVEGAGANVLTF.

The rearrangement uses TRBV27 and TRBJ2-7; TRBD2 aligns across 11 bases. CDR1 is MNHEY and CDR2 is SMNVEV in the germline V gene (reference sequence). The V and J ends lost 9 bases and 3 bases, in that order; junction bases with no gene match: 10. The CDR3 is made up of 15 amino acids. The DNA of the CDR3 is TGTGCCAGTGGGACTAGCGGAGAGTCAAGCTACGAGCAGTACTTC. This encodes CASGTSGESSYEQYF.

In this sample, this clone turned up a few times. The rearrangement uses TRBV10-3 and TRBJ2-6; D gene uncertain. CDR3 length equals 12 residues. Germline CDR1 reads ENHRY; CDR2 reads SYGVKD. V shed 10 bases and J shed 8 bases, with 12 bases lying between them. As DNA, the CDR3 is TGTGCCACCCTCCTTTATCCCAACGTCCTGACTTTC. Amino acids: CATLLYPNVLTF.

J is TRBJ2-1 and V is TRBV9, with 9 bases aligning to TRBD2. The CDR3 covers 16 residues. Losses at the gene ends were 4 bases for V and 8 bases for J; bases not matched to a gene: 13. The germline V gene encodes CDR1 SGDLS and CDR2 YYNGEE. The CDR3 DNA reads TGTGCCAGCAGCCGAGGAGGGCTAGCGGGAAGGGATGAGCAGTTCTTC. This codes for CASSRGGLAGRDEQFF.